This entry describes one T cell receptor beta chain. These data belong to a study of shared clonotypes between healthy human individuals. Naive CD8 cells lacked CD45RO, underwent positive selection for CCR7 and left out terminally differentiated effector memory CD45RA+ cells. V dropped 8 bases and J dropped 3 bases, with 13 bases sitting between them. Germline CDR1 and CDR2: SGHRS and YFSETQ. There are 13 residues in the CDR3. TCRdb's table, derived via immunoSEQ multiplex PCR, lists solely in-frame clones and lacks some. Here the sample spans about 2.1 million clones, around 93% being singletons. Sequencing used naive CD8+ T cells from PBMCs. V is TRBV5-1 and J is TRBJ2-3, with D perhaps matching TRBD2 (6 bases). This clonotype originated in a man younger than 35 in good health. Some clones in this sample may be carry-over from other donors' samples. CDR3 bases: TGCGCCAGTCGACTAGGGAGGACAGATACGCAGTATTTT. Translated, it gives CASRLGRTDTQYF.